This TCR beta chain was sequenced in a study of blood T cell repertoires in COVID-19. Sequenced by immunoSEQ multiplex PCR; TCRdb stores in-frame clones only, minus some. The table shows about 61,000 clones, with roughly 90% occurring only once. Trimming took off 0 bases at V and 3 bases at J, with 9 bases between the two ends. The CDR3 extends over 14 amino acids. CDR1 is GTSNPN, CDR2 SVGIG, per germline (reference sequence). The source material was peripheral blood. This receptor was obtained from a man older than 75 in a cohort sampled during active COVID-19. The rearrangement links TRBV30 to TRBJ1-3; D is unclear. The CDR3 nucleotides read TGTGCCTGGAGTGTAGGAGGCGGTGGAAACACCATATATTTT. This encodes CAWSVGGGGNTIYF.